This T cell receptor beta chain was identified during a study of T cells and Merkel cell carcinoma outcomes. As regards this clone: Antigen: not known.

The V and J ends lost 1 base and 0 bases respectively, with 4 bases between them. There are 15 residues in the CDR3. The germline V gene encodes CDR1 MNHEY and CDR2 SVGAGI. The protocol was immunoSEQ multiplex PCR, while the TCRdb copy is restricted to in-frame clones and leaves out a portion. The profile covers 7,000 to 10,000 clones, with 80% to 85% appearing a single time and around 2.5% taken by the ten largest. General observations from the study: In Merkel cell carcinoma, repertoire and T-cell density reportedly predicted outcomes.

The sequenced sample was tumor tissue from Merkel cell carcinoma. The rearrangement links TRBV6-5 to TRBJ1-6, with D hard to call. This TCR came from a human donor with Merkel cell carcinoma. The CDR3 DNA sequence: TGTGCCAGCAGTTACTTGAGCTCCTATAATTCACCCCTCCACTTT. Protein: CASSYLSSYNSPLHF.